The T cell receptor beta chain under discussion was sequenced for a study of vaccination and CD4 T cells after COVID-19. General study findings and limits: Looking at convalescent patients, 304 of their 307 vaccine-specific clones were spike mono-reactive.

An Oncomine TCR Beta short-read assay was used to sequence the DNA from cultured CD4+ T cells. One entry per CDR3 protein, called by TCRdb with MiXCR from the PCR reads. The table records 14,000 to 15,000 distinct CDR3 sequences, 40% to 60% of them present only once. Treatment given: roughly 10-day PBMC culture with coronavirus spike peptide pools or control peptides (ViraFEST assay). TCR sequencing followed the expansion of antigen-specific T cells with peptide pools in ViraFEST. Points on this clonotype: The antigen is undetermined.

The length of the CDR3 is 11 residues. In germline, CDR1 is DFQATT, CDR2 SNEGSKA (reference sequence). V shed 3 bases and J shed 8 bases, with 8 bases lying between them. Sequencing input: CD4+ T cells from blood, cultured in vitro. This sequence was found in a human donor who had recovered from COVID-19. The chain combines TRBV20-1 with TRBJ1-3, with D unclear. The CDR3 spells CSARSDYTIYF. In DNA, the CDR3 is TGCAGTGCTAGGAGCGACTACACCATATATTTT.